The following is a T cell receptor (beta chain) sequence with its context. Its antigen is currently not known. Per-nucleotide qualities are absent, and no much larger clonotype sits a single base away. The treatment or condition label for this specimen denotes: allogeneic hematopoietic cell transplantation with graft depleted of TCRalphabeta T cells and CD19 B cells. TCRalphabeta/CD19-depleted allogeneic hematopoietic cell grafts were given to the transplant recipients, all of whom were children. This sample is drawn from a study of T-cell reconstitution after alpha-beta-depleted transplantation in children listed by TCRdb under 2016. Context from the whole study: T-cell immune reconstitution after TCRalphabeta/CD19-depleted allogeneic hematopoietic cell transplantation in children was quantitatively tracked in the study by means of TCR repertoire profiling.

The protocol used for the library was PCR. TCRdb records Illumina HiSeq 2500 as the sequencer. Molecular barcoding was employed in the preparation of TCR libraries, with unique molecular identifiers being used to normalize TCRbeta repertoire quantification. TCRdb reran the public reads through fastp at Q25 and MiXCR, keeping productive beta chains. Each record represents a unique CDR3 protein, reported with the most common genes and DNA among its rows. In all, the sample holds about 980,000 distinct CDR3 sequences, and about 31% of those were seen once. About 28% of the sample goes to the ten largest clones. CDR1 and CDR2, per the germline V gene (reference sequence), are LGHDT and YNNKEL. V loses 0 bases, J loses 9 bases, and the germline ends lie 15 bases apart. Including cysteine and phenylalanine, the CDR3 has 15 amino acids. Left in the record is the CDR3 DNA by itself, 45 bases read in frame from the first base.

General conclusions and limits of the study: The frequencies of hyperexpanded clones fell over the following months, and after one year, T-cell counts and TCRbeta diversity were mostly attributed to newly produced T cells. Apparently early alphabetaT-cell count recovery about two months after transplant reportedly relied on only several hundred rapidly expanded clones derived from non-depleted graft cells. In some patients, the high TCRbeta diversity seen at day 60 was put down to recipient T cells and intrathymic progenitors that had survived conditioning.

Recombination joined TRBV3-1 with TRBJ2-1; D gene: possibly TRBD2, on 7 matching bases. This TCR derives from a boy under three years old who had a stem cell transplant for SCID, so the T cells may come from the graft donor. Material: PBMCs, mostly from graft donor cells, obtained 360 days after TCRalphabeta/CD19-depleted stem cell transplant. The encoded CDR3 is CASSQDVRGAGEQFF. The bases are TGTGCCAGCAGCCAAGACGTCCGGGGGGCGGGTGAGCAGTTCTTC.